Detailed here is one T cell receptor beta chain. The data were produced by immunoSEQ multiplex PCR, yet TCRdb's version contains in-frame clones alone and is incomplete. The sample includes fewer than 1.8 million clones, approximately 98.5% seen only once; the top ten take about 0.4%. The data were obtained in a study of shared clonotypes between healthy human individuals. The CDR3 totals 18 residues. The junction had 9 bases not matched to a gene; V was cut back by 5 bases and J by 4 bases. CDR1 is SGHTA and CDR2 is FQGNSA in the germline V gene. The sample was naive CD4+ T cells sorted from blood. Subset of the sample: CD45RA+ positively selected. The chain is built from TRBV7-2 and TRBJ2-1; TRBD2 matches 15 bases. The receptor's source is a man aged 30 to 45 in good health. CDR3 coding DNA: TGTGCCAGCAGCCTTGGACTAGCGGGAGGGTCATGGTACAATGAGCAGTTCTTC. This codes for CASSLGLAGGSWYNEQFF.